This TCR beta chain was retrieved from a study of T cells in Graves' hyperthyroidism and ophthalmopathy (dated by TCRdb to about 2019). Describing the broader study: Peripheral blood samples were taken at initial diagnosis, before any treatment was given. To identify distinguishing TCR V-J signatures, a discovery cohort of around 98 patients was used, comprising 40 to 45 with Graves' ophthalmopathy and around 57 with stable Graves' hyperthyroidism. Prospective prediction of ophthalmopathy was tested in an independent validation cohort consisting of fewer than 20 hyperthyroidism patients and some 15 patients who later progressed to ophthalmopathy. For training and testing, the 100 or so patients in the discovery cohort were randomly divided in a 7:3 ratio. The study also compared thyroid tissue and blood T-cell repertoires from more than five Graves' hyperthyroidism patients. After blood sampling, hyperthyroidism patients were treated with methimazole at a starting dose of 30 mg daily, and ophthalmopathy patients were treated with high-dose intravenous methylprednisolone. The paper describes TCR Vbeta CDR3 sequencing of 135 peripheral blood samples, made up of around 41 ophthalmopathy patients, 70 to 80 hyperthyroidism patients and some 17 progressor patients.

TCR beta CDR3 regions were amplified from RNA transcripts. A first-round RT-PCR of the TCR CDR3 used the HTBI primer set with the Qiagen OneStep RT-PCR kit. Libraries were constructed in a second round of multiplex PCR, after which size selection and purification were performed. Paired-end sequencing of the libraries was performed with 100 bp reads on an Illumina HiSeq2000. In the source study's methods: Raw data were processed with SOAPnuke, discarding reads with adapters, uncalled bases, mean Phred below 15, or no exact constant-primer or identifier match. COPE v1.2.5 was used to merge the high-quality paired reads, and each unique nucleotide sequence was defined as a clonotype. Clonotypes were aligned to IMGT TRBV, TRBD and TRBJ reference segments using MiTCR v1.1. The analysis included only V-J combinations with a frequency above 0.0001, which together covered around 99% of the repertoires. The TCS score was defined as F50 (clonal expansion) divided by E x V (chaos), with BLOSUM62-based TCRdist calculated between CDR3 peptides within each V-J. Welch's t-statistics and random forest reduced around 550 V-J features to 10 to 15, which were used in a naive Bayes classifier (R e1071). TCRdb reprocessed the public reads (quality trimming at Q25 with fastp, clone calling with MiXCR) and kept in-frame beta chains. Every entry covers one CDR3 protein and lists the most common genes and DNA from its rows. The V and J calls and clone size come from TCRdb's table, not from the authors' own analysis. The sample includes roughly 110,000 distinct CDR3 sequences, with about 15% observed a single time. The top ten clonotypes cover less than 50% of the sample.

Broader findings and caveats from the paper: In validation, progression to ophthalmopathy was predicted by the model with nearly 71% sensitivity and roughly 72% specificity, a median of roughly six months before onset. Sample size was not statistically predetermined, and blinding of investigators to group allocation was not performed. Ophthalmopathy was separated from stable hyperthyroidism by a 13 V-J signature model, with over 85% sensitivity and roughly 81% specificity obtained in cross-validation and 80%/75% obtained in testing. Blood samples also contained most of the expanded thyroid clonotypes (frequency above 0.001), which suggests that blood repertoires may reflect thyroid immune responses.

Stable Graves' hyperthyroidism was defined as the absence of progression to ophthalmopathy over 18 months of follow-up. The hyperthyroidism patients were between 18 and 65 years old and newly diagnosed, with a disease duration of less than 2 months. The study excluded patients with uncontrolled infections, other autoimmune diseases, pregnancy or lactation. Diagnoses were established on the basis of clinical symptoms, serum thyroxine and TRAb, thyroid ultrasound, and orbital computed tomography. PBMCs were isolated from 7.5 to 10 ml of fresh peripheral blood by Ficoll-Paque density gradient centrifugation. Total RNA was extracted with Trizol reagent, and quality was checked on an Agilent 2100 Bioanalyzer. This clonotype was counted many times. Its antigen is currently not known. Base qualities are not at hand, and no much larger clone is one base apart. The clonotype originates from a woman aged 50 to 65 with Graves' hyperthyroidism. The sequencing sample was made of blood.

The CDR3 here reads CASNVAGQSNYGYTF. The DNA sequence reads TGTGCCAGCAACGTCGCAGGACAGTCTAACTATGGCTACACCTTC. The chain is made from TRBV7-9 and TRBJ1-2, with TRBD1 as a weak D call on 6 bases. CDR1 and CDR2 (SEHNR, FQNEAQ) derive from the germline V gene (reference sequence). The CDR3 has 15 amino acids, counting the end cysteine and phenylalanine. Left in the record is the CDR3 DNA by itself, 45 bases read in frame from the first base. The V end loses 7 bases and the J end loses 0 bases, and a stretch of 15 bases separates them.